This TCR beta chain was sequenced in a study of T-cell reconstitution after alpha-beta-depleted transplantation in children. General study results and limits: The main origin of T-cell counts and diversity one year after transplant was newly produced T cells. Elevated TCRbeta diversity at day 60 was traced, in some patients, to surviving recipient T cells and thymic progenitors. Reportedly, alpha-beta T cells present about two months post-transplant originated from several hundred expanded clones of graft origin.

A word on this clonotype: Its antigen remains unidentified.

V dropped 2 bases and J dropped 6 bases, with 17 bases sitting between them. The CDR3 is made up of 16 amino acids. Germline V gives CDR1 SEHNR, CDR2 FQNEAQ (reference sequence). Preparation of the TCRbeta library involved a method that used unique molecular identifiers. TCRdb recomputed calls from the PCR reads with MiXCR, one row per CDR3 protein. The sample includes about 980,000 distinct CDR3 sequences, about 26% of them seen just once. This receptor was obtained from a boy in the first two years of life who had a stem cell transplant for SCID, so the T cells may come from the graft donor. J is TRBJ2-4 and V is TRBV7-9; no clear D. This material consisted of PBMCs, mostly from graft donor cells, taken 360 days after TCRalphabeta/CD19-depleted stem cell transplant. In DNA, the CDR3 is TGTGCCAGCAGCTTACCACCCAAAGTGGGATTAAACATTCAGTACTTC. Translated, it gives CASSLPPKVGLNIQYF.